Shown below are 18 T cell receptor beta chains from a single sample sequenced in a study of T cell responses to AZD1222 COVID-19 vaccine. The assay was immunoSEQ multiplex PCR, and TCRdb's table has in-frame clones only and misses some. The sample has around 80,000 clones, more than 70% seen once. Source: peripheral blood, taken on day 0 of AZD1222 vaccination. Receptor source: an adult in good health.

The chain employs TRBV7-3 and TRBJ2-1; D assignment may be TRBD1 or TRBD2 (5 bases each). There are 14 residues in the CDR3. CDR1 and CDR2 from the germline V gene are SGHTA and FQGTGA. The ends were cut back, 2 bases at V and 2 bases at J, with 7 bases in the middle. Here the CDR3 DNA reads TGTGCCAGCAGCTTAGGGGGAACCTACAATGAGCAGTTCTTC. This sequence encodes CASSLGGTYNEQFF. Full variable domain (outside the CDR3, taken from reference TRBV7-3 and TRBJ2-1): GAGVSQTPSNKVTEKGKYVELRCDPISGHTALYWYRQSLGQGPEFLIYFQGTGAADDSGLPNDRFFAVRPEGSVSTLKIQRTERGDSAVYLCASSLGGTYNEQFFGPGTRLTVL.

The rearrangement uses TRBV13 and TRBJ2-3; 13 bases are shared with TRBD2. Germline CDR1 PRHDT, CDR2 FYEKMQ (reference sequence). This CDR3 has 17 amino acids. Trimming took 5 bases from V and 2 from J; bases not matched to a gene: 7. The CDR3 DNA reads as TGTGCCAGCAGCCCCTCGGGACTAGCGGGACTCACAGATACGCAGTATTTT. It is translated as CASSPSGLAGLTDTQYF.

The V gene is TRBV19, the J gene TRBJ2-7; D not certain. Germline V lookup: CDR1 LNHDA, CDR2 SQIVND (reference sequence). CDR3 length: 14 residues. The V gene lost 6 bases and the J gene lost 7 bases, with 19 bases spanning the gap. The CDR3: CASSPGQVRLEQYF. CDR3 in DNA: TGTGCCAGTAGCCCCGGCCAAGTTCGGCTTGAGCAGTACTTC.

The rearrangement links TRBV2 to TRBJ1-4, with 8 bases that match TRBD1. CDR1 SNHLY and CDR2 FYNNEI come from the germline V gene. The CDR3 sequence is 14 residues long. The junction had 5 bases not matched to a gene; V was cut back by 6 bases and J by 5 bases. CDR3 amino acids: CASRRDRRNEKLFF. Here the CDR3 DNA reads TGTGCCAGCAGGAGGGACAGGAGGAATGAAAAACTGTTTTTT.

By share of the sample, this clone is medium-sized (0.01 to 0.1%). The gene calls are TRBV28 and TRBJ1-1; D unresolved. Germline assignment: CDR1 MDHEN and CDR2 SYDVKM. V lost 7 bases and J 2 bases, leaving 11 bases between the germline ends. CDR3 length: 13 residues. CDR3: CASTPWGNTEAFF. As DNA, the CDR3 is TGTGCCAGCACCCCATGGGGTAACACTGAAGCTTTCTTT.

The J gene is TRBJ2-3, the V gene TRBV28; 9 nucleotides line up with TRBD1. The CDR3 runs 16 residues. CDR1 MDHEN and CDR2 SYDVKM come from the germline V gene. Trimming removed 5 bases from V and 1 base from J; junction bases left unmatched: 7. CDR3 protein: CASSPTGGSGTDTQYF. Here the CDR3 DNA reads TGTGCCAGCAGTCCTACAGGGGGCAGTGGCACAGATACGCAGTATTTT.

This clone has a single count. This chain connects TRBV18 to TRBJ2-3, with 7 bases that match TRBD1. The germline CDR1 and CDR2 sequences are KGHSH and LQKENI. Unmatched junction bases numbered 5, after V lost 4 bases and J lost 4 bases. The CDR3 runs to 14 residues. The CDR3 coding sequence is TGTGCCAGCTCACTGCGACAGGGAGCAGATACGCAGTATTTT. It translates to CASSLRQGADTQYF.

V is TRBV19 and J is TRBJ1-2, with D possibly matching TRBD1 (5 bases). CDR1 LNHDA and CDR2 SQIVND come from the germline V gene (reference sequence). This CDR3 has 14 residues. Trimming cost V 5 bases and J 3 bases, with 13 bases left between them. The CDR3 sequence is CASSSSGTDYGYTF. CDR3 sequence (DNA): TGTGCCAGTAGTTCGTCCGGGACTGACTATGGCTACACCTTC.

The chain is built from TRBV28 and TRBJ1-3; D is unclear. Germline V lookup: CDR1 MDHEN, CDR2 SYDVKM. This CDR3 contains 16 residues. Trimming took 2 bases from V and 2 from J, leaving 13 bases between them. The CDR3 here is CASSLITPIAGNTIYF. CDR3 nucleotide sequence: TGTGCCAGCAGTTTAATCACCCCAATAGCTGGAAACACCATATATTTT.

This clone was detected a few times. The chain combines TRBV7-8 with TRBJ2-3; TRBD2 is a possible D gene (6 bases). This CDR3 contains 16 residues. In germline, CDR1 is SGHVS, CDR2 FQNEAQ. V was pared by 6 bases and J by 3 bases, with 19 bases between. The DNA for the CDR3 is TGTGCCAGCAGATACCGGGGGTTTCGAATGACAGATACGCAGTATTTT. Translated, it gives CASRYRGFRMTDTQYF.

The chain uses TRBV11-3 and TRBJ2-3; 7 bases match TRBD1. The CDR3 spans 15 residues. With V trimmed by 4 bases and J by 2 bases, 6 bases remained unmatched. Germline loops: CDR1 SGHNT, CDR2 YENEEA. CDR3 DNA sequence: TGTGCCAGCAGCTCGGGACAGATTAACACAGATACGCAGTATTTT. Translation gives CASSSGQINTDTQYF. Combining the CDR3 with reference TRBV11-3 and TRBJ2-3 gives the whole variable domain EAGVVQSPRYKIIEKKQPVAFWCNPISGHNTLYWYLQNLGQGPELLIRYENEEAVDDSQLPKDRFSAERLKGVDSTLKIQPAELGDSAVYLCASSSGQINTDTQYFGPGTRLTVL.

The chain couples TRBV5-5 to TRBJ1-2; D not resolved. The CDR3 totals 14 residues. The germline V and J ends were trimmed by 4 bases and 3 bases, with 13 bases remaining between them. Looked up from germline, CDR1 is SGHKS and CDR2 is YYEKEE (reference sequence). CDR3 DNA: TGTGCCAGCAGCCAGGACCGGGCCGACTATGGCTACACCTTC. It codes for CASSQDRADYGYTF.

This chain connects TRBV5-8 to TRBJ1-4; no reliable D call. CDR1 and CDR2 (germline): SGHTS, YDEGEE. The CDR3 covers 15 residues. The V gene lost 4 bases and the J gene lost 8 bases, with 18 bases spanning the gap. The CDR3 reads CASSLGRGLGEKLFF. In nucleotides, the CDR3 is TGTGCCAGCAGCCTAGGACGGGGTTTAGGGGAAAAACTGTTTTTT.

V gene TRBV5-1 combines with J gene TRBJ2-3; no definite D call. V was cut by 1 base and J by 1 base, with 10 bases left in between. The CDR3 contains 15 residues. Germline CDR1 and CDR2: SGHRS and YFSETQ. CDR3 DNA: TGCGCCAGCAGCTTGTCCGTAGGTGGCACAGATACGCAGTATTTT. Encoded protein: CASSLSVGGTDTQYF.

In its sample, this clone was seen a few times. The chain uses TRBV6-5 and TRBJ2-5; D is perhaps TRBD2 (6 bases). Germline CDR1 is MNHEY and CDR2 is SVGAGI. V was pared by 7 bases and J by 0 bases, with 9 bases between. The CDR3 runs to 13 residues. CDR3 DNA sequence: TGTGCCAGCACCCGGGACTACCAAGAGACCCAGTACTTC. It specifies CASTRDYQETQYF.

This clone was seen a single time. The V gene is TRBV6-1, the J gene TRBJ2-7, with 8 bases identical to TRBD1. The CDR3 has 15 amino acids. The ends lost 3 bases at V and 4 bases at J; junction bases unmatched: 8. Germline V gene lookup returns CDR1 MNHNS and CDR2 SASEGT. The CDR3 is CASSDLGQVPYEQYV. DNA for the CDR3: TGTGCCAGCAGTGACCTGGGACAGGTTCCTTACGAGCAGTACGTC.

The chain uses TRBV11-1 and TRBJ2-2; 7 bases are shared with TRBD1. CDR1 and CDR2 from the germline V gene are SGHAT and FQDESV (reference sequence). This CDR3 is built from 15 residues. J gave up 2 bases and V 5 bases, and 5 bases lay outside the gene matches. The CDR3 is CASSKDRRNTGELFF. The CDR3, as DNA: TGTGCCAGCAGCAAGGACAGGAGAAACACCGGGGAGCTGTTTTTT. Together with reference TRBV11-1 and TRBJ2-2, the CDR3 gives the full variable domain: EAEVAQSPRYKITEKSQAVAFWCDPISGHATLYWYRQILGQGPELLVQFQDESVVDDSQLPKDRFSAERLKGVDSTLKIQPAELGDSAMYLCASSKDRRNTGELFFGEGSRLTVL.

This clone was observed a single time. The genes are TRBV3-1 (or the pseudogene TRBV3-2) and TRBJ2-7; D unclear. Trimming removed 2 bases from V and 3 bases from J, with 2 bases in between. Germline values: CDR1 LGHDT, CDR2 YNNKEL (reference sequence). The length of the CDR3 is 11 residues. In DNA, the CDR3 is TGTGCCAGCAGCCAATTCTACGAGCAGTACTTC. Its translation: CASSQFYEQYF.